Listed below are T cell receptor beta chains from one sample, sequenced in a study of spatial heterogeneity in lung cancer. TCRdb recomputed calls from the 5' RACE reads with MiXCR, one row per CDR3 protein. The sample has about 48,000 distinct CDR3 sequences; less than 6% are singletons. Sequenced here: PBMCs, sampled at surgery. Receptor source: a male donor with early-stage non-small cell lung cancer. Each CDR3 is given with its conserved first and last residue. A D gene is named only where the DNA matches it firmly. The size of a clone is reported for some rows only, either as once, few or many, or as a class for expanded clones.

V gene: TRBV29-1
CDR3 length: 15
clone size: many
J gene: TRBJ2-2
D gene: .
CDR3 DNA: TGCAGCGTTCTACAGGGTTCGGACCTTACCGGGGAGCTGTTTTTT
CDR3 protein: CSVLQGSDLTGELFF

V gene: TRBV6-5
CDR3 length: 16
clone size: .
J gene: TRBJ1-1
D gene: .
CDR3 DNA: TGTGCCAGCAGTTACTCAGGGGGAAGTCGGAACACTGAAGCTTTCTTT
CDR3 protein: CASSYSGGSRNTEAFF

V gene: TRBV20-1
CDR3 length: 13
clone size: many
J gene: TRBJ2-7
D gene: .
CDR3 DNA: TGCAGTGCGACCTTAGGGGTAGTCGACGAGCAGTACTTC
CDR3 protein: CSATLGVVDEQYF

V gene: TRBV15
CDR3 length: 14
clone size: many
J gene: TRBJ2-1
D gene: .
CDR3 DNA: TGTGCCACCAGCAGGAGAGGTTACCGCAATGAGCAGTTCTTC
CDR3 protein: CATSRRGYRNEQFF

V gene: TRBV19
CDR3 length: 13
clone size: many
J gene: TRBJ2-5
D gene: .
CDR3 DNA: TGTGCCAGTCGGGGAGGCGGAGGCGAGACCCAGTACTTC
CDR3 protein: CASRGGGGETQYF

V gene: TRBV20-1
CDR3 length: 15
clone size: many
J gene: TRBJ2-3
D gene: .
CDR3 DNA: TGCAGTGCTAGAGATCCACGCAGGGATACAGATACGCAGTATTTT
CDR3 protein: CSARDPRRDTDTQYF

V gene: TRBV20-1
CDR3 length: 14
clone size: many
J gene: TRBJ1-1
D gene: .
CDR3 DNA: TGCAGTGCTAGTCGGGGAGCTATGAACACTGAAGCTTTCTTT
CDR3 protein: CSASRGAMNTEAFF

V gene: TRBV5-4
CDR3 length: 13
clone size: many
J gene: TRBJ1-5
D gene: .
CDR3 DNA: TGTGCCAGCAGTCGGAACAGCAATCAGCCCCAGCATTTT
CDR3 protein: CASSRNSNQPQHF

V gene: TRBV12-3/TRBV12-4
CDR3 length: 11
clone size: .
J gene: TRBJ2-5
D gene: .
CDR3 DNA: .
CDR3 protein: CASSFLETQYF

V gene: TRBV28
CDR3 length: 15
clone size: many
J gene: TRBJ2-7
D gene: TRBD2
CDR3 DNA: TGTGCCAGCAGTTTGATGGCGGGAGATCTGGACGAGCAGTACTTC
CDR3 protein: CASSLMAGDLDEQYF

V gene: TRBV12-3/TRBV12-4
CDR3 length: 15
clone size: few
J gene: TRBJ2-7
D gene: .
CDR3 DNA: TGTGCCAGCAGTTTACGGGGGCAGGGGTCCTACGAGCAGTACTTC
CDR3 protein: CASSLRGQGSYEQYF

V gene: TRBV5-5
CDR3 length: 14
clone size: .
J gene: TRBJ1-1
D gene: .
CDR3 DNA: TGTGCCAGCAGCCCCGGAGGCGGGGGGACTGAAGCTTTCTTT
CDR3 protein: CASSPGGGGTEAFF

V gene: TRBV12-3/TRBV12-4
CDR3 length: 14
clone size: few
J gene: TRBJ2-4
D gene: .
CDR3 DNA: TGTGCCAGCAGTTTAGGGGACCCTGTCAACATTCAGTACTTC
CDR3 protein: CASSLGDPVNIQYF

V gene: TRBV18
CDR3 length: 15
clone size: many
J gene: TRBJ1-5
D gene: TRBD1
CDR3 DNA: TGTGCCAGCTCACCGGGACAGGAGAGCAATCAGCCCCAGCATTTT
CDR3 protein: CASSPGQESNQPQHF

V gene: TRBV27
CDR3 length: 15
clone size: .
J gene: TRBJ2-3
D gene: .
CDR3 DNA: TGTGCCAGCATGTCACCGGGAGCCGTCACAGATACGCAGTATTTT
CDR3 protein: CASMSPGAVTDTQYF

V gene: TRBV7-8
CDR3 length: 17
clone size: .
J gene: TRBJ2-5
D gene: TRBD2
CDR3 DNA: TGTGCCAGCAGCTTAATGGCTAGCGGGAGGTTTCAAGAGACCCAGTACTTC
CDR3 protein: CASSLMASGRFQETQYF

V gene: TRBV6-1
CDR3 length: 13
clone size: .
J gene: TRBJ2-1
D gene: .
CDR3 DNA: TGTGCCAGCAGTGAGTTAGGCGACGGTGAGCAGTTCTTC
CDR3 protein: CASSELGDGEQFF

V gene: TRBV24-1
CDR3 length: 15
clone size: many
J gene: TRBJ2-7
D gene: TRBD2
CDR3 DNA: TGTGCCACCAGTGATTCGCGGGAGGGCCATAGCGAGCAGTACTTC
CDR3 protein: CATSDSREGHSEQYF

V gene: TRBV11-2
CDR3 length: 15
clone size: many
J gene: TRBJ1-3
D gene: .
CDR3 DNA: TGTGCCAGCAGCCCTTCTCGGACATTTGGAAACACCATATATTTT
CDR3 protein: CASSPSRTFGNTIYF

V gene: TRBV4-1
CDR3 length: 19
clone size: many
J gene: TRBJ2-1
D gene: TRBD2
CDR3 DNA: TGCGCCAGCAGCCATACCCGGCTCTCCGGGAGGGGAGCCTACAATGAGCAGTTCTTC
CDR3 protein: CASSHTRLSGRGAYNEQFF

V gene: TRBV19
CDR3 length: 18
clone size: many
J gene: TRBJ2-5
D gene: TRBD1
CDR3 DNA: TGTGCCAGTAGTCCTCGGACAGGGGGCGCCTTGTACCAAGAGACCCAGTACTTC
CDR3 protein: CASSPRTGGALYQETQYF

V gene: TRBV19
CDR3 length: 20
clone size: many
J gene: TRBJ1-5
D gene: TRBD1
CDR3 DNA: TGTGCCAGTAGTATAGATGGTATGGACAGGGGGCTAGGGACCAATCAGCCCCAGCATTTT
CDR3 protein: CASSIDGMDRGLGTNQPQHF

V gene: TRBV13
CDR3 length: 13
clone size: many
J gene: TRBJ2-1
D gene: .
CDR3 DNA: TGTGCCAGCGGGGACGCAGGGAAAAATGAGCAGTTCTTC
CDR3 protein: CASGDAGKNEQFF

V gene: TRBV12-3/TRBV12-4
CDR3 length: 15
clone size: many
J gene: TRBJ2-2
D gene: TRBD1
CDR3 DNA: TGTGCCAGCAGCCGGACAGGGGTTGGGACCGGGGAGCTGTTTTTT
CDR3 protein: CASSRTGVGTGELFF

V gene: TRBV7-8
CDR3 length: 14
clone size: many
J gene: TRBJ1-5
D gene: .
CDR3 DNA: TGTGCCAGCAGCTTAGGAGGACAGAATCAGCCCCAGCATTTT
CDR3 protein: CASSLGGQNQPQHF

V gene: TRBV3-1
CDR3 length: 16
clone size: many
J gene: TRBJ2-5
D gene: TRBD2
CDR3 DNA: TGTGCCAGCAGCCAAGGGCGGCTAGCGGGAGGAGAGACCCAGTACTTC
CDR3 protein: CASSQGRLAGGETQYF

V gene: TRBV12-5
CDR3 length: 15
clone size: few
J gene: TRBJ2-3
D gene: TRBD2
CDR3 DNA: TGTGCTAGTGGGACCGGGACTAGCGGGGGAGATACGCAGTATTTT
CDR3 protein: CASGTGTSGGDTQYF

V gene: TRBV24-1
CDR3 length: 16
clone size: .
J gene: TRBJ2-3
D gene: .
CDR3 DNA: TGTGCCACCAGTGATTTAGGGGAGCGGAACACAGATACGCAGTATTTT
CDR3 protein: CATSDLGERNTDTQYF

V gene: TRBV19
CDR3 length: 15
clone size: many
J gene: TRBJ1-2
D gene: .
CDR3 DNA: TGTGCCAGTAGTGAGAAGGGGATCAGGTCTGATGGCTACACCTTC
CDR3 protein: CASSEKGIRSDGYTF

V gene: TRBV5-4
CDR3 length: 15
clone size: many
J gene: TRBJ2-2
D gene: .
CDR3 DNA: TGTGCCAGCAGCCCCTCAGGAACGTCCACCGGGGAGCTGTTTTTT
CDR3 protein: CASSPSGTSTGELFF

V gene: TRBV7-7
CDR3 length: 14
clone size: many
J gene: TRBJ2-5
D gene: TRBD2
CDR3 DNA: TGTGCTAGCAGCTTAGCGGGAGGCCAAGAGACCCAGTACTTC
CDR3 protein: CASSLAGGQETQYF

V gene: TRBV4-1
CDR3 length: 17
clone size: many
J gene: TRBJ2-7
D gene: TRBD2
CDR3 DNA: TGCGCCAGCAGCCGCCTCCCCGGGGGACTAGACGGGGGGGAGCAGTACTTC
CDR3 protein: CASSRLPGGLDGGEQYF

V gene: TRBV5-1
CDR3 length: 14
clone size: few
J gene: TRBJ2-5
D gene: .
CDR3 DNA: TGCGCCAGCAGCAAAGGGGGTTCGGAAGAGACCCAGTACTTC
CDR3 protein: CASSKGGSEETQYF

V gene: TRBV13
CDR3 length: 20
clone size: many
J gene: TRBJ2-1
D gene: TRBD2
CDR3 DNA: TGTGCCAGCATCCTACCGGGACTAGCGGGAGCTGGTCCGATTTACAATGAGCAGTTCTTC
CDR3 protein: CASILPGLAGAGPIYNEQFF

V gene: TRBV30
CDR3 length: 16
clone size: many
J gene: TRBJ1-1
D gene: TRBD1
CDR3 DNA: TGTGCCTGGAGTGGACAGGGGATCCGCGGCGACACTGAAGCTTTCTTT
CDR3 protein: CAWSGQGIRGDTEAFF

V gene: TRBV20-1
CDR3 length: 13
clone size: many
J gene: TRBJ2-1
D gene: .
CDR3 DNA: TGCAGTGCCCCGGGGGAGAGGGGCAATGAGCAGTTCTTC
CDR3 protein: CSAPGERGNEQFF

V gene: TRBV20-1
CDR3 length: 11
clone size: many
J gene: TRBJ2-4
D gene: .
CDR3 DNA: TGCAGTGCTGACGGGCGGGACATTCAGTACTTC
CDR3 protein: CSADGRDIQYF

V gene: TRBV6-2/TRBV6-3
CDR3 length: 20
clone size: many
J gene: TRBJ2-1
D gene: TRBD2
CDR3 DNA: TGTGCCAGCACTTACTTATTGGGGAGGACTAGCGGAGTGGACTACAATGAGCAGTTCTTC
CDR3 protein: CASTYLLGRTSGVDYNEQFF

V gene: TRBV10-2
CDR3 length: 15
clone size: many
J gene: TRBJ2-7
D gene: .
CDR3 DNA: TGCGCCAGCCTCTTAGCACTACCAAATTCGATCGAGCAGTACTTC
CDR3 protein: CASLLALPNSIEQYF

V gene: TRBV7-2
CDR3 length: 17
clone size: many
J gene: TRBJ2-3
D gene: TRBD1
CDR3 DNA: TGTGCCAGCAGCTTAGTAGCTGGGACAGGCCGCACAGATACGCAGTATTTT
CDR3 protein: CASSLVAGTGRTDTQYF

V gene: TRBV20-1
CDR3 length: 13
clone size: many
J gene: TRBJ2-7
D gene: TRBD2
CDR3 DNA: TGCAGTGCGGGACTAGCGGCCCGCTACGAGCAGTACTTC
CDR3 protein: CSAGLAARYEQYF

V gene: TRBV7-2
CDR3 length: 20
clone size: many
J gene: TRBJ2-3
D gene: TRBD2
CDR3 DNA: TGTGCCAGCAGCCCGATGACCCCTTTTCTAGCGGTAATTAGCACAGATACGCAGTATTTT
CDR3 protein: CASSPMTPFLAVISTDTQYF

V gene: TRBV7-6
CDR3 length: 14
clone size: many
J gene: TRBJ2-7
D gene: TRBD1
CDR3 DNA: TGTGCCAGCAGCGCTGGACAGGCCAACTACGAGCAGTACTTC
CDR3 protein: CASSAGQANYEQYF

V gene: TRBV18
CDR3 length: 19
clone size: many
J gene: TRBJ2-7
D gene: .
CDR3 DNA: TGTGCCAGCACGAAACAAGCCCCAAGCGGGTGGAGCGACTCCTACGAGCAGTACTTC
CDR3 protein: CASTKQAPSGWSDSYEQYF

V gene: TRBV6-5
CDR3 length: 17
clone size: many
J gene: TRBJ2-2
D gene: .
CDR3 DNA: TGTGCCAGCAGTTACCCCGGCGGGGACAAGAACACCGGGGAGCTGTTTTTT
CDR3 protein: CASSYPGGDKNTGELFF

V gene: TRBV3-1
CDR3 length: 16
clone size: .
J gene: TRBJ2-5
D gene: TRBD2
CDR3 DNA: TGTGCCAGCAGCCAAGAAGGCGGGAGGGTGGAAGAGACCCAGTACTTC
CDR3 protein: CASSQEGGRVEETQYF

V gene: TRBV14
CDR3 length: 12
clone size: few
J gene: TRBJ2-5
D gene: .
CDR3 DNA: TGTGCCAGCAGCCAAGTTTGGGAGACCCAGTACTTC
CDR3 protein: CASSQVWETQYF

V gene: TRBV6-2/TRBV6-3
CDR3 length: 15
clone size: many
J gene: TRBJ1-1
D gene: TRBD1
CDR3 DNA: TGTGCCAGCAGCGAACAGGGGACAAGGTACACTGAAGCTTTCTTT
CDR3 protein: CASSEQGTRYTEAFF